These 15 T cell receptor beta chains share one sample of origin, sequenced in a study of human T cells and chemical hapten exposure (TCRdb year 2021). The protocol used for the library was RACE. The reads were generated on a NextSeq 500. TCRdb trimmed the raw reads at Q25, called clones with MiXCR and kept productive beta chains. Duplicate CDR3 protein sequences are folded into a single record with the most common DNA and genes. The table for this sample lists 85,000 to 100,000 distinct CDR3 sequences; about 28% of them were counted only once. The ten largest clonotypes hold over 9% of the sample. The time point label corresponds to: patch test 3, about 24 weeks after DPC sensitization. Reading the label with the study, this specimen's treatment or condition is: therapeutic diphenylcyclopropenone sensitization with weekly scalp DPC. The sequencing here drew on whole blood, taken in connection with sensitization to the hapten diphenylcyclopropenone (DPC). The receptor source for this set is a man in his forties with alopecia areata. Some clones in this sample may be carry-over from other donors' samples.

The genes are TRBV6-6 and TRBJ1-4; D may be TRBD1 (6 bases). Trimming removed 6 bases at V and 6 bases at J, with 14 bases between. This CDR3 spans 14 amino acids. Germline V gene lookup returns CDR1 MNHNY and CDR2 SVGAGI (reference sequence). The CDR3 loop reads CASRQGHGDEKLFF. The DNA for the CDR3 is TGTGCCAGCAGACAGGGCCACGGAGATGAAAAACTGTTTTTT.

This clonotype was found a few times. The chain recombines TRBV20-1 with TRBJ1-5, with 7 bases matching TRBD1. Germline V gene data show CDR1 as DFQATT and CDR2 as SNEGSKA (reference sequence). Trimming at V came to 0 bases and at J to 0 bases, leaving 8 bases not matched to a gene. This CDR3 is 17 amino acids long. The CDR3 is CSARDSARGYSNQPQHF. CDR3 nucleotide sequence: TGCAGTGCTAGAGATTCGGCCAGGGGGTATAGCAATCAGCCCCAGCATTTT.

The V gene is TRBV12-3 or TRBV12-4, the J gene TRBJ1-4; the D is unclear. V was trimmed by 5 bases and J by 4 bases, leaving 8 bases between them. This CDR3 is built from 13 residues. The CDR3 loop is CASSPSLNEKLFF. CDR3 bases: TGTGCCAGCAGTCCCTCCCTTAATGAAAAACTGTTTTTT.

The chain uses TRBV6-1 and TRBJ2-3; no reliable D call. CDR3 length: 17 residues. Trimming cost V 0 bases and J 3 bases, with 16 bases left between them. Germline V gives CDR1 MNHNS, CDR2 SASEGT. CDR3 residues: CASSEASPPSFTDTQYF. The CDR3 coding sequence is TGTGCCAGCAGTGAAGCCTCCCCCCCAAGCTTTACAGATACGCAGTATTTT.

In its sample, this clonotype was seen many times. For the CDR3, the DNA is TGTGCCAGCGTCGATCCGGGACAACCCCACGAGCAGTACTTC. It is translated as CASVDPGQPHEQYF. The chain employs TRBV12-3 or TRBV12-4 and TRBJ2-7; maybe TRBD1 (6 bases). V lost 8 bases, J lost 5 bases, and 19 bases lay in between. The CDR3 sequence is 14 residues long.

The chain couples TRBV2 to TRBJ2-3; 8 bases align to TRBD2. The V and J ends lost 7 bases and 6 bases, in that order; junction bases with no gene match: 0. The germline V gene encodes CDR1 SNHLY and CDR2 FYNNEI. The CDR3 sequence is 11 residues long. In DNA, the CDR3 is TGTGCCAGCACGGGGGGGGATACGCAGTATTTT. Its protein is CASTGGDTQYF.

This clonotype was picked up a small number of times. The chain couples TRBV20-1 to TRBJ2-2, with 16 bases fitting TRBD2. J was trimmed by 0 bases and V by 4 bases; bases with no gene match: 5. This CDR3 region has 18 residues. Germline assignment: CDR1 DFQATT and CDR2 SNEGSKA (reference sequence). The DNA for the CDR3 is TGCAGTGCTAACGGGGGGACTAGCGGGAGGGCGAACACCGGGGAGCTGTTTTTT. Amino acid sequence: CSANGGTSGRANTGELFF.

The chain employs TRBV6-5 and TRBJ2-7; a possible D gene is TRBD2 (6 bases). CDR3 size: 15 residues. V was trimmed by 6 bases and J by 2 bases, leaving 17 bases between them. The germline V gene has CDR1 MNHEY and CDR2 SVGAGI. The CDR3 sequence: CASRPAGTHPYEQYF. The CDR3 bases are TGTGCCAGCAGACCCGCCGGGACTCATCCCTACGAGCAGTACTTC.

In this sample, this clonotype turned up a few times. V gene TRBV28 combines with J gene TRBJ2-5; perhaps TRBD2 as D (6 bases). The CDR3 has 15 amino acids. Deletions cut 6 bases from V and 2 bases from J, with 16 bases between. Germline CDR1 is MDHEN and CDR2 is SYDVKM. In nucleotides, the CDR3 is TGTGCCAGCAGCCCAGGACTACTCCCTCAAGAGACCCAGTACTTC. As protein: CASSPGLLPQETQYF.

This clonotype was counted between two and nine times. The chain links TRBV10-3 to TRBJ2-3; D unclear. The CDR3 length is 13 residues. Germline V gives CDR1 ENHRY, CDR2 SYGVKD. V was shortened by 2 bases and J by 2 bases, with 5 bases between the two germline ends. CDR3 DNA: TGTGCCATCAGTGAGACTACCACAGATACGCAGTATTTT. Translated, it gives CAISETTTDTQYF.

The V gene is TRBV7-2, the J gene TRBJ2-5, with 7 bases lining up with TRBD1. V lost 4 bases to trimming and J lost 1 base; unmatched junction nucleotides: 3. The CDR3 is made up of 14 amino acids. Germline assignment: CDR1 SGHTA and CDR2 FQGNSA. The CDR3 DNA sequence: TGTGCCAGCAGCTCGACAGGGATCCAAGAGACCCAGTACTTC. It specifies CASSSTGIQETQYF. Full variable domain (missing parts from reference TRBV7-2 and TRBJ2-5): GAGVSQSPSNKVTEKGKDVELRCDPISGHTALYWYRQSLGQGLEFLIYFQGNSAPDKSGLPSDRFSAERTGGSVSTLTIQRTQQEDSAVYLCASSSTGIQETQYFGPGTRLLVL.

This chain uses TRBV7-2 with TRBJ2-7, with TRBD1 identical over 10 bases. The CDR3 has 15 residues. After removal of 1 base from V and 12 bases from J, the junction contained 12 bases not matched to a gene. CDR1 is SGHTA and CDR2 is FQGNSA in the germline V gene. This chain's CDR3 is CASSLGGTGEKVRYF. The CDR3 DNA is TGTGCCAGCAGCTTAGGGGGGACAGGGGAGAAAGTCCGGTACTTC.

J is TRBJ2-3 and V is TRBV20-1; D may correspond to TRBD1 or TRBD2 (6 bases each). The CDR3 runs to 16 residues. CDR1 and CDR2 (germline): DFQATT, SNEGSKA (reference sequence). V lost 4 bases, J lost 2 bases, and 19 bases lay in between. The CDR3 DNA reads as TGCAGTGCTACCCCAGACAGGAGGGGCTCCACAGATACGCAGTATTTT. Residues: CSATPDRRGSTDTQYF.

This clonotype was counted a few times. The V call is TRBV12-3 or TRBV12-4, the J call TRBJ2-7; 7 nucleotides align to TRBD1. The CDR3 length is 13 residues. Unmatched junction bases numbered 6, after V lost 5 bases and J lost 5 bases. The CDR3 sequence is CASSHRGLNEQYF. The CDR3 region has the DNA TGTGCCAGCAGTCACAGGGGTTTGAACGAGCAGTACTTC.

This clonotype showed up many times. The rearrangement joins TRBV4-2 to TRBJ2-3; D is tentatively TRBD1 or TRBD2 (5 bases each). CDR1 and CDR2 from the germline V gene are LGHNA and YNFKEQ. V lost 0 bases and J 4 bases, leaving 17 bases between the germline ends. The CDR3 sequence is 17 residues long. The CDR3 bases are TGTGCCAGCAGCCAAGAGTATGGGGCTAGCAGCGCAGATACGCAGTATTTT. It encodes CASSQEYGASSADTQYF.